The 16 T cell receptor beta chains presented below share a single source sample, sequenced in a study of blood T cell repertoires in COVID-19. The table came from immunoSEQ multiplex PCR; TCRdb's copy has only in-frame clones and leaves some out. The sample holds around 150,000 clones, 77% seen once. Material: peripheral blood. The receptors shown here come from a woman aged 45-60 years with active or convalescent COVID-19.

The chain employs TRBV15 and TRBJ1-4; a possible D gene is TRBD1 (5 bases). The CDR3 totals 15 residues. Looked up from germline, CDR1 is LNHNV and CDR2 is YYDKDF (reference sequence). V lost 3 bases, J lost 3 bases, and 11 bases lay in between. The CDR3 DNA reads TGTGCCACCAGCAGCGTCAGGGCTCCTAATGAAAAACTGTTTTTT. Its translation: CATSSVRAPNEKLFF.

This sequence joins TRBV7-2 and TRBJ1-3; 8 nucleotides align to TRBD1. The CDR3 is 14 residues long. V lost 6 bases to trimming and J lost 2 bases; unmatched junction nucleotides: 3. Germline-derived CDR1 and CDR2 are SGHTA and FQGNSA. DNA for the CDR3: TGTGCCAGCAGTCAGACAGGGGCTGGAAACACCATATATTTT. Its translation is CASSQTGAGNTIYF.

CDR3 sequence: CASSGTPTGELFF. The CDR3 coding sequence is TGTGCCAGCAGTGGGACACCCACCGGGGAGCTGTTTTTT. The chain has TRBV6-4 and TRBJ2-2; tentative D call: TRBD1 (5 bases). This CDR3 has 13 residues. Germline V gene lookup returns CDR1 MRHNA and CDR2 SNTAGT. Trimming stripped 4 bases from V and 4 bases from J, with 7 bases between.

V usage is TRBV2 and J usage is TRBJ2-7; 9 bases align to TRBD1. The germline gives CDR1 SNHLY, CDR2 FYNNEI. V lost 8 bases and J lost 1; bases outside the gene matches: 3. This CDR3 comprises 13 residues. CDR3 bases: TGTGCCAGCGGACAGGGGACATCCTACGAGCAGTACTTC. Encoded protein: CASGQGTSYEQYF.

The V gene is TRBV30, the J gene TRBJ1-1; 10 bases map to TRBD1. Trimming removed 4 bases from V and 4 bases from J; junction bases left unmatched: 9. CDR3 size: 15 residues. Germline V gives CDR1 GTSNPN, CDR2 SVGIG (reference sequence). The CDR3 loop is CAWNPGGTGATEAFF. The DNA of the CDR3 is TGTGCCTGGAACCCTGGGGGGACAGGGGCCACTGAAGCTTTCTTT.

This clone was seen once. The CDR3 DNA reads TGTGCCAGCAGTATCAGGGGGCATTGGAACACCATATATTTT. Translated: CASSIRGHWNTIYF. The chain carries TRBV3-1 (or the pseudogene TRBV3-2) and TRBJ1-3, with TRBD1 identical over 8 bases. There are 14 residues in the CDR3. Germline lookup yields CDR1 LGHDT and CDR2 YNNKEL (reference sequence). The V and J ends lost 6 bases and 7 bases, in that order; junction bases with no gene match: 8.

This chain links TRBV9 with TRBJ1-4; no definite D call. Trimming took off 0 bases at V and 3 bases at J, with 9 bases between the two ends. Germline V lookup: CDR1 SGDLS, CDR2 YYNGEE. The CDR3 spans 15 residues. CDR3 sequence (DNA): TGTGCCAGCAGCGTAGGGGCAGACGCTAATGAAAAACTGTTTTTT. Encoded protein: CASSVGADANEKLFF.

The genes are TRBV3-1 (or the pseudogene TRBV3-2) and TRBJ2-3; 7 bases map to TRBD1. The CDR3 covers 15 residues. Unmatched junction bases numbered 8, after V lost 4 bases and J lost 4 bases. CDR1 LGHDT and CDR2 YNNKEL come from the germline V gene (reference sequence). The CDR3 loop reads CASSPRTGSADTQYF. The CDR3 coding sequence is TGTGCCAGCAGCCCCAGGACAGGAAGCGCAGATACGCAGTATTTT.

This chain links TRBV7-3 with TRBJ2-2; possibly TRBD1 for D (6 bases). The ends were cut back, 5 bases at V and 2 bases at J, with 12 bases in the middle. The CDR3 extends over 15 amino acids. The V gene's germline CDR1 is SGHTA and CDR2 FQGTGA. CDR3 sequence reads: CASSPWTDNTGELFF. The CDR3 nucleotides are TGTGCCAGCAGCCCCTGGACAGACAACACCGGGGAGCTGTTTTTT.

The genes are TRBV4-3 and TRBJ1-2; unclear D gene. CDR1 and CDR2 (germline): LGHNA, YSLEER. The CDR3 consists of 16 residues. Trimming left V 1 base short and J 4 bases short, with 16 bases between. CDR3 nucleotide sequence: TGCGCCAGCAGCCAAGTAATCAGTACAGCAAGCTATGGCTACACCTTC. Protein product: CASSQVISTASYGYTF.

The chain links TRBV21-1 to TRBJ1-2; the DNA was not used to check the table's D call, TRBD1. TRBV21-1 is assigned pseudogene status. The CDR3 extends over 16 amino acids. CDR3 residues: CASSKEGAGGNYGYTF. In DNA form, the CDR3 reads TGTGCCAGCAGCAAAGAGGGGGCAGGGGGAAACTATGGCTACACCTTC.

The sample holds one count of this clone. This rearrangement joins TRBV28 to TRBJ1-4; perhaps TRBD1 as D (5 bases). The ends were cut back, 7 bases at V and 4 bases at J, with 13 bases in the middle. The CDR3 is made up of 14 amino acids. CDR1 is MDHEN, CDR2 SYDVKM, per germline. CDR3 nucleotides: TGTGCCAGCAATCCCCCAGGGCTTAATGAAAAACTGTTTTTT. This translates into CASNPPGLNEKLFF.

V is TRBV9 and J is TRBJ2-7; D is perhaps TRBD2 (6 bases). V lost 4 bases to trimming and J lost 2 bases, with 25 bases between them. The germline V gene encodes CDR1 SGDLS and CDR2 YYNGEE. There are 18 residues in the CDR3. The CDR3 spells CASSPRPPERRGTYEQYF. The CDR3 DNA is TGTGCCAGCAGCCCCCGCCCCCCCGAAAGGCGGGGAACCTACGAGCAGTACTTC.

The chain recombines TRBV28 with TRBJ2-5, with 8 bases aligning to TRBD2. J was trimmed by 3 bases and V by 0 bases; bases with no gene match: 3. Germline loops: CDR1 MDHEN, CDR2 SYDVKM. The CDR3 covers 15 residues. The CDR3 loop is CASSLWSGSEETQYF. CDR3 coding DNA: TGTGCCAGCAGTTTATGGAGCGGGAGCGAAGAGACCCAGTACTTC.

This rearrangement joins TRBV7-2 to TRBJ2-7, with 9 bases matching TRBD2. V was clipped by 0 bases and J by 3 bases; unmatched bases: 3. Germline values: CDR1 SGHTA, CDR2 FQGNSA. CDR3 length: 15 residues. The CDR3 loop is CASSLALAGIYEQYF. Here the CDR3 DNA reads TGTGCCAGCAGCTTAGCCCTAGCGGGGATCTACGAGCAGTACTTC.

Concerning this clone: One end of the junction is discordant with germline, which a read error may explain. This rearrangement joins TRBV29-1 to TRBJ2-7, with D possibly being TRBD1 (6 bases). Germline CDR1 and CDR2: SQVTM and ANQGSEA. The CDR3 has 17 residues. This chain's CDR3 is CSVEGLNRALASYEQYF. As DNA, the CDR3 is TGCAGCGTGGAAGGTTTAAACAGGGCTTTAGCCTCCTACGAGCAGTACTTC.